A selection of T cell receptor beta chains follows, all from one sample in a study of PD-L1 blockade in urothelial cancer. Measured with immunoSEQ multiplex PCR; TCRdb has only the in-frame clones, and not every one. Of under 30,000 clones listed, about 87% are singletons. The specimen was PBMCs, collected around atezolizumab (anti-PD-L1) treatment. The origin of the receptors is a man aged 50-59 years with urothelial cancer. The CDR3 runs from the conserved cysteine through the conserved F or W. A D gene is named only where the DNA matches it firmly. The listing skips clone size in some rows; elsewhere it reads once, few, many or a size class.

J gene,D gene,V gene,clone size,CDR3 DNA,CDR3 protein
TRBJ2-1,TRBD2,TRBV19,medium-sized,TGTGCCAGTAGTGAGCTAGCGGGGGGCCACTACAATGAGCAGTTCTTC,CASSELAGGHYNEQFF
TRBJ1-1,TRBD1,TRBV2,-,TGTGCCAGCAGCGAAACCAGGGGGCGCTTGAACACTGAAGCTTTCTTT,CASSETRGRLNTEAFF
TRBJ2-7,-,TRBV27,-,TGTGCCAGCAGACCGGGACGGGCTCAGGGGGAGCAGTACTTC,CASRPGRAQGEQYF
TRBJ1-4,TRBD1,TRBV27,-,TGTGCCAGCAGTTTAAAACAGGGGGAAAAACTGTTTTTT,CASSLKQGEKLFF
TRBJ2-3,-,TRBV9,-,TGTGCCAGCAGCCCGCGACAGGTTAGCACAGATACGCAGTATTTT,CASSPRQVSTDTQYF
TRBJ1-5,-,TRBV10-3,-,TGTGCCATCAGTGGAGGGGAGGGGAATCAGCCCCAGCATTTT,CAISGGEGNQPQHF
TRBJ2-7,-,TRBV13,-,TGTGCCAGCAGCTTGGGCGGGGCGACCTACGAGCAGTACTTC,CASSLGGATYEQYF
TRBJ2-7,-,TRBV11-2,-,TGTGCCAGCAGCTCGACCGGGACTTTAGCTTACGAGCAGTACTTC,CASSSTGTLAYEQYF
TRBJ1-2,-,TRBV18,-,TGTGCCAGCTCACCGACTGAAGAAGCTAACTATGGCTACACCTTC,CASSPTEEANYGYTF
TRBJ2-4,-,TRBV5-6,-,TGTGCCAGCAGCGAACCGGGACTGCTAGCCAAAAACATTCAGTACTTC,CASSEPGLLAKNIQYF
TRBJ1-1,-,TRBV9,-,TGTGCCAGCAGCCTTGCCGGCACTGAAGCTTTCTTT,CASSLAGTEAFF
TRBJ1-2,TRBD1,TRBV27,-,TGTGCCAGCAGTTGGGGGGCGGGACAGGGGAATGGCTACACCTTC,CASSWGAGQGNGYTF
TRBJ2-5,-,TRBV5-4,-,TGTGCCAGCACCTTGGACGAGAGTGGAGAGACCCAGTACTTC,CASTLDESGETQYF
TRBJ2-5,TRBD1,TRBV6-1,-,TGTGCCAGCAGTGAATTCGGGACAGAAGAAGAGACCCAGTACTTC,CASSEFGTEEETQYF
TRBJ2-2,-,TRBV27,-,TGTGCCAGCAGTTTAAAGGTGGCAGGGGCAAACACCGGGGAGCTGTTTTTT,CASSLKVAGANTGELFF
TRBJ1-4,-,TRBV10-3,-,TGTGCCATCAAAGCGGCAACTAATGAAAAACTGTTTTTT,CAIKAATNEKLFF
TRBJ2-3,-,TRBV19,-,TGTGCCATTGGGGTAGGGGGAACAGATACGCAGTATTTT,CAIGVGGTDTQYF
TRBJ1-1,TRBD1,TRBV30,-,TGTGCCTGGGAGACAGGGGGCGTGGGCATCTTGAACACTGAAGCTTTCTTT,CAWETGGVGILNTEAFF
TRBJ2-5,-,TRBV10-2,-,TGCGCCAGCAGTGATCGACAGCCCTTGTCCCAGTACTTC,CASSDRQPLSQYF
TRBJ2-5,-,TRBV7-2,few,TGTGCCAGCAGCTTAGACGGGAGAGGCGGAGAGACCCAGTACTTC,CASSLDGRGGETQYF
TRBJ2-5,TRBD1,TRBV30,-,TGTATGTATGGGACAGGTGAAACCCAGTACTTC,CMYGTGETQYF
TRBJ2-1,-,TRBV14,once,TGTGCCAGCAGCCAACGCCTGGGTGGCCAGGGTCCCCTTTTCTCCTACAATGAGCAGTTCTTC,CASSQRLGGQGPLFSYNEQFF
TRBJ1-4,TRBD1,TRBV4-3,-,TGCGCCAGCAGCCAAGACGGCGGGACAGGGCGTGAAAAACTGTTTTTT,CASSQDGGTGREKLFF
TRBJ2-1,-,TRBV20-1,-,TGCAGTGCTAGCAACTCAAACTTACAGTTCTTC,CSASNSNLQFF
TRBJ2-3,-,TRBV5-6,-,TGTGCCAGCAGCGTGAGACGGACTGGCACAGATACGCAGTATTTT,CASSVRRTGTDTQYF
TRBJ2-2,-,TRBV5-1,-,TGCGCCAGCAGCTTGGAACCTAGTGGAACCGGGGAGCTGTTTTTT,CASSLEPSGTGELFF
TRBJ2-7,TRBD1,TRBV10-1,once,TGCGCCAGCAATAGGGACAGGAACGACGAGCAGTACTTC,CASNRDRNDEQYF
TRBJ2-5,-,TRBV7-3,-,TGTGCCAGCAGTGAAGCGGCGGGGCGGGAGACCCAGTACTTC,CASSEAAGRETQYF
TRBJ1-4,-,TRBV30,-,TGTGCCTGGAGTGTAAGCGGCAGGCGTCATAATGAAAAACTGTTTTTT,CAWSVSGRRHNEKLFF
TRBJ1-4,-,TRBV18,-,TGTGCCAGCTCACCATTAGGGGGAACTAATGAAAAACTGTTTTTT,CASSPLGGTNEKLFF
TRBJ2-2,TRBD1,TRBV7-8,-,TGTGCCAGCAGCAGCACACAGGGGTGGGCCGGGGAGCTGTTTTTT,CASSSTQGWAGELFF
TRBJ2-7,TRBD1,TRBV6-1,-,TGTGCCAGCAGCAGGACAGGACAGTCGGCCGAGCAGTACTTC,CASSRTGQSAEQYF
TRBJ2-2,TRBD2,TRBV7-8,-,TGTGCCAGCAGCTTCACTATAGCGGGGTCGAACACCGGGGAGCTGTTTTTT,CASSFTIAGSNTGELFF
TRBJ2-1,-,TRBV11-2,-,TGTGCCAGCAGCACTCGACTAAACTTGCAGTTCTTC,CASSTRLNLQFF
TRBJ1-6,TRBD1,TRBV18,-,TGTGCCAGCTCACTCGACAGGGGAAATTCACCCCTCCACTTT,CASSLDRGNSPLHF
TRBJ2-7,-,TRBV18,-,TGTGCCAGCTCAGTGGACAGCCCGGTCGAGCAGTACTTC,CASSVDSPVEQYF
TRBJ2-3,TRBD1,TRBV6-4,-,TGTGCCAGCAGCGCAGCCGGGACAGGGGATCCGGGAGATACGCAGTATTTT,CASSAAGTGDPGDTQYF
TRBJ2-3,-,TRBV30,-,TGTGCCTGGAGTCAAACAGATACGCAGTATTTT,CAWSQTDTQYF
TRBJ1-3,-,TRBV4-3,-,TGCGCCAGCAGCCAAGAACCACATAAGGGAAACACCATATATTTT,CASSQEPHKGNTIYF
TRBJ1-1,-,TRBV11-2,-,TGTGCCAGCAGCTTTATGGGGCGGGGAGCTTTCTTT,CASSFMGRGAFF
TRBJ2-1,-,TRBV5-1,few,TGCGCCAGCAGCTGGGTTGGAGGGGCCATCTCCTACAATGAGCAGTTCTTC,CASSWVGGAISYNEQFF